These 6 T cell receptor beta chains came from one sample sequenced in a study of vaccination effects on CD4 cells after COVID-19. The authors isolated CD4+ T cells after more than eight days of culture. For these receptors, no antigen is known. Only in-frame clones appear in the TCRdb table, and some are missing; sequencing was by immunoSEQ multiplex PCR. The table includes 31,000 or so clones, around two thirds detected once. Sequences were derived from CD4+ T cells from PBMCs cultured without peptide, sampled before COVID-19 vaccination. The source of these receptors is a human donor who received a COVID-19 vaccine.

The chain recombines TRBV6-5 with TRBJ2-1, with 7 bases lining up with TRBD2. Germline V gene data show CDR1 as MNHEY and CDR2 as SVGAGI. This CDR3 contains 15 residues. The V segment lost 3 bases and the J segment 6 bases; nucleotides outside the gene matches: 8. CDR3 protein: CASSYESSGLNEQFF. CDR3 DNA: TGTGCCAGCAGTTATGAGTCTAGCGGACTCAATGAGCAGTTCTTC.

The J gene is TRBJ1-1, the V gene TRBV5-5; no clear D gene. Trimming left V 2 bases short and J 0 bases short, with 14 bases between. CDR1 is SGHKS and CDR2 is YYEKEE in the germline V gene (reference sequence). CDR3 size: 16 residues. The CDR3 bases are TGTGCCAGCAGCTTAGGCCTGGCGGCGATGAACACTGAAGCTTTCTTT. Protein sequence: CASSLGLAAMNTEAFF.

A few counts support this clone. J is TRBJ1-2 and V is TRBV7-9, with 10 nucleotides matching TRBD1. CDR1 is SEHNR and CDR2 is FQNEAQ in the germline V gene (reference sequence). V lost 6 bases and J lost 8; bases outside the gene matches: 12. The CDR3 sequence is 15 residues long. CDR3 in amino acids: CASSLTGGSRSGYTF. Written as DNA, the CDR3 is TGTGCCAGCAGTTTGACAGGGGGCTCTCGTAGCGGCTACACCTTC.

This clone occurred a few times. V gene TRBV2 combines with J gene TRBJ1-6; D is unclear. The length of the CDR3 is 14 residues. With 7 bases removed from V and 5 bases from J, the gap between germline ends came to 12 bases. Per the germline V gene, CDR1 is SNHLY and CDR2 is FYNNEI. The CDR3 DNA is TGTGCCAGCATCAGTGACGGTGATAATTCACCCCTCCACTTT. Its translation is CASISDGDNSPLHF. Full variable domain (rest looked up from reference TRBV2 and TRBJ1-6): EPEVTQTPSHQVTQMGQEVILRCVPISNHLYFYWYRQILGQKVEFLVSFYNNEISEKSEIFDDQFSVERPDGSNFTLKIRSTKLEDSAMYFCASISDGDNSPLHFGNGTRLTVT.

This clone was found a few times. The genes are TRBV3-1 (or the pseudogene TRBV3-2) and TRBJ1-2; D not certain. From germline, CDR1 is LGHDT and CDR2 YNNKEL (reference sequence). There are 15 residues in the CDR3. With 1 base removed from V and 2 bases from J, the gap between germline ends came to 11 bases. CDR3 residues: CASSQGGPTNYGYTF. In DNA, the CDR3 is TGTGCCAGCAGCCAAGGTGGGCCGACGAACTATGGCTACACCTTC.

The V and J genes are TRBV6-5 and TRBJ2-3; no clear D. The CDR3 sequence is 14 residues long. CDR1 and CDR2 (germline): MNHEY, SVGAGI. Trimming left V 7 bases short and J 2 bases short, with 13 bases between. CDR3 in amino acids: CASTMDRLTDTQYF. DNA of the CDR3: TGTGCCAGCACCATGGACCGTCTCACAGATACGCAGTATTTT.